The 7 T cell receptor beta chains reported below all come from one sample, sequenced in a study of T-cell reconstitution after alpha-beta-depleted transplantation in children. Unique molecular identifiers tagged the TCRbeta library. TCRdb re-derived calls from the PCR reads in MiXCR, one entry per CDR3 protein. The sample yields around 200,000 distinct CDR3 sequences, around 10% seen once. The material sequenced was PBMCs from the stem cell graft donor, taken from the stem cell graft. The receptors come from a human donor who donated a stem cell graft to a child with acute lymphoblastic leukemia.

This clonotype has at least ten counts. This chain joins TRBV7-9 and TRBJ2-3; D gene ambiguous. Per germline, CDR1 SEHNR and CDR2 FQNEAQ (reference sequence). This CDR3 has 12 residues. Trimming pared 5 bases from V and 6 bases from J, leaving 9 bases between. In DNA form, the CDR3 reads TGTGCCAGCAGCCCGCTGAGCGATACGCAGTATTTT. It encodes CASSPLSDTQYF.

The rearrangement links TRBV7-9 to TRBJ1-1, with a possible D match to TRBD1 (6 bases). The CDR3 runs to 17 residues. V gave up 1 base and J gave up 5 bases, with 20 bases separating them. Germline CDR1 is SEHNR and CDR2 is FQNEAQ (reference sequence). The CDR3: CASSLGARQDMGTEAFF. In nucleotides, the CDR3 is TGTGCCAGCAGCTTAGGGGCCCGACAGGATATGGGAACTGAAGCTTTCTTT.

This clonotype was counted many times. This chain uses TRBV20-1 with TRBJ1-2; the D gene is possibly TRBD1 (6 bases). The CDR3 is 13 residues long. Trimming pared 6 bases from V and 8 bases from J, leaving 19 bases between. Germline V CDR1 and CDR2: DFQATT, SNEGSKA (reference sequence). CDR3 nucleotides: TGCAGTGCCGCCCCAGGGGCCGTCATAGGCTACACCTTC. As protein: CSAAPGAVIGYTF.

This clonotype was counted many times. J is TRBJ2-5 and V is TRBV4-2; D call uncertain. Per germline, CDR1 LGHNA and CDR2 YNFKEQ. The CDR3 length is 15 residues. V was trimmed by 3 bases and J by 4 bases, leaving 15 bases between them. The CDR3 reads CASSQPTGVAETQYF. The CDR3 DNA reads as TGTGCCAGCAGCCAGCCAACTGGAGTCGCAGAGACCCAGTACTTC.

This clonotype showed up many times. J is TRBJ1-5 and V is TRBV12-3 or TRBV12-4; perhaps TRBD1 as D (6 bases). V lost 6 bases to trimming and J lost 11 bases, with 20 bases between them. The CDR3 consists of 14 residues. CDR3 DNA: TGTGCCAGCAGCCCACAAGGAAGGGGGTTTGCCCAGCATTTT. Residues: CASSPQGRGFAQHF.

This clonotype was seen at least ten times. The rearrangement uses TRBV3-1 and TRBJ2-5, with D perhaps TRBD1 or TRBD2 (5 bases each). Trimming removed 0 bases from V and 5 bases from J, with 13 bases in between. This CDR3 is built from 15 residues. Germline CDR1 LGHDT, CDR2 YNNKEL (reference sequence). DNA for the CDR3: TGTGCCAGCAGCCAAGATGGACTTCACAGGGAGACCCAGTACTTC. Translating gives CASSQDGLHRETQYF.

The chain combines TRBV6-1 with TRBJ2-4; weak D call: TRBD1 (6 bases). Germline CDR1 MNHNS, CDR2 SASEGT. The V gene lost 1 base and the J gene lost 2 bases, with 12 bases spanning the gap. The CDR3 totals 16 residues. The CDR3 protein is CASSEGGPGTKNIQYF. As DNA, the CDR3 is TGTGCCAGCAGTGAAGGGGGGCCGGGAACCAAAAACATTCAGTACTTC.